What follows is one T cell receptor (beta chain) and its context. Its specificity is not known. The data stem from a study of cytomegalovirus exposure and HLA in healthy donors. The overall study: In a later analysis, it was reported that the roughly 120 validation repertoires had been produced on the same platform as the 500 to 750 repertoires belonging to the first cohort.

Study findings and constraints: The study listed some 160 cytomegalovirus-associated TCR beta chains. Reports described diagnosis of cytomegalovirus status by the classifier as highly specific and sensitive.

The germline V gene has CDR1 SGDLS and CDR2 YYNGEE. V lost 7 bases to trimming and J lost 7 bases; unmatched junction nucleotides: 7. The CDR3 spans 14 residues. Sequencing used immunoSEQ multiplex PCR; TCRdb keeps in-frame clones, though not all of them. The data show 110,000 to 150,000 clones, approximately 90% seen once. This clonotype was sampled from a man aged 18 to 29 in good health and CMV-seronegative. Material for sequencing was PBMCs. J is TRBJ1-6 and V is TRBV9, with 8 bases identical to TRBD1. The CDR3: CASRGRQGNSPLHF. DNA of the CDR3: TGTGCCAGCCGAGGAAGACAGGGGAATTCACCCCTCCACTTT.